These 26 T cell receptor beta chains share one sample of origin, sequenced in a study of blood T cell repertoires in COVID-19. TCRdb's table, derived via immunoSEQ multiplex PCR, lists solely in-frame clones and lacks some. Of about 49,000 clones listed, around 81% are singletons. The specimen sequenced was peripheral blood. These receptors were taken from a woman of 80 years or more with COVID-19, enrolled during active disease.

The genes are TRBV30 and TRBJ1-2; the match to TRBD1 covers 8 bases. Germline lookup yields CDR1 GTSNPN and CDR2 SVGIG (reference sequence). CDR3 length equals 14 residues. V shed 4 bases and J 0 bases; nucleotides not matched to a gene: 4. CDR3 in DNA: TGTGCCTGGAACAGGGGGACCACTAACTATGGCTACACCTTC. It codes for CAWNRGTTNYGYTF.

Here the CDR3 reads CAWSSQGAPNTEAFF. CDR3 in DNA: TGTGCCTGGAGTTCACAGGGGGCCCCGAACACTGAAGCTTTCTTT. V is TRBV30 and J is TRBJ1-1, with 9 bases fitting TRBD1. Germline V gene lookup returns CDR1 GTSNPN and CDR2 SVGIG (reference sequence). The CDR3 is 15 residues long. The V segment lost 2 bases and the J segment 1 base; nucleotides outside the gene matches: 5.

This rearrangement joins TRBV5-1 to TRBJ1-3, with D unresolved. The CDR3 spans 15 residues. Germline V CDR1 and CDR2: SGHRS, YFSETQ. V lost 2 bases, J lost 0 bases, and 9 bases lay in between. For the CDR3, the DNA is TGCGCCAGCAGCTTCGGGGATCTCTCTGGAAACACCATATATTTT. Its translation: CASSFGDLSGNTIYF.

This clone was observed a single time. This rearrangement joins TRBV2 to TRBJ1-4; TRBD1 agrees at 9 bases. This CDR3 is built from 14 residues. From germline, CDR1 is SNHLY and CDR2 FYNNEI. The ends lost 4 bases at V and 8 bases at J; junction bases unmatched: 5. As DNA, the CDR3 is TGTGCCAGCAGTGGACAGGGGGTGGGGGAAAAACTGTTTTTT. It codes for CASSGQGVGEKLFF.

The V and J genes are TRBV7-8 and TRBJ2-2; a weak D match, TRBD1 (5 bases). V lost 1 base, J lost 4 bases, and 10 bases lay in between. Germline CDR1 SGHVS, CDR2 FQNEAQ. The CDR3 runs 15 residues. The CDR3 DNA sequence: TGTGCCAGCAGCTTAGTCAGGGCTGGCACCGGGGAGCTGTTTTTT. This gives the protein CASSLVRAGTGELFF.

V usage is TRBV5-4 and J usage is TRBJ2-3; TRBD2 agrees at 8 bases. V dropped 0 bases and J dropped 3; count of bases not matched to a gene: 6. Germline CDR1 is SGHNT and CDR2 is YYREEE (reference sequence). The CDR3 is 16 amino acids. The CDR3 DNA reads as TGTGCCAGCAGCTTGGAAGGGACTAGGAATACAGATACGCAGTATTTT. It encodes CASSLEGTRNTDTQYF.

The genes are TRBV7-8 and TRBJ2-1; 10 bases agree with TRBD2. Per the germline V gene, CDR1 is SGHVS and CDR2 is FQNEAQ. With 4 bases clipped from V and 10 bases from J, the junction kept 13 bases outside the gene matches. The CDR3 has 16 amino acids. As DNA, the CDR3 is TGTGCCAGCAGCTCACAACTAGCGGGGTACCTCGGGGAGCAGTTCTTC. Amino acids: CASSSQLAGYLGEQFF.

J is TRBJ2-1 and V is TRBV5-1, with D perhaps matching TRBD2 (5 bases). There are 16 residues in the CDR3. Trimming took off 4 bases at V and 4 bases at J, with 18 bases between the two ends. Germline loops: CDR1 SGHRS, CDR2 YFSETQ. As DNA, the CDR3 is TGCGCCAGCAGCCGCCAACCGGCTTCGGGGTACAATGAGCAGTTCTTC. Translating gives CASSRQPASGYNEQFF.

The chain combines TRBV11-3 with TRBJ1-3; D is unresolved. Trimming cost V 1 base and J 0 bases, with 10 bases left between them. Germline V gene sequence: CDR1 SGHNT, CDR2 YENEEA. There are 16 residues in the CDR3. Written as DNA, the CDR3 is TGTGCCAGCAGCTTAGGTCCGGTCACCTCTGGAAACACCATATATTTT. Translation gives CASSLGPVTSGNTIYF.

This clone was picked up one time. V gene TRBV3-1 (or the pseudogene TRBV3-2) combines with J gene TRBJ1-2; 11 nucleotides align to TRBD1. V was clipped by 0 bases and J by 3 bases; unmatched bases: 6. Germline V lookup: CDR1 LGHDT, CDR2 YNNKEL (reference sequence). The length of the CDR3 is 17 residues. CDR3 sequence reads: CASSQDRTGGPYYGYTF. Written as DNA, the CDR3 is TGTGCCAGCAGCCAAGATCGGACAGGGGGCCCATACTATGGCTACACCTTC.

The rearrangement links TRBV11-1 to TRBJ2-1; tentatively, D is TRBD1 (5 bases). The V and J ends lost 4 bases and 0 bases respectively, with 13 bases between them. Germline V CDR1 and CDR2: SGHAT, FQDESV (reference sequence). The CDR3 extends over 16 amino acids. The CDR3 spells CASSYGHFSSYNEQFF. DNA for the CDR3: TGTGCCAGCAGCTATGGACATTTTAGCTCCTACAATGAGCAGTTCTTC. Based on the CDR3 plus reference TRBV11-1 and TRBJ2-1, the full variable domain is EAEVAQSPRYKITEKSQAVAFWCDPISGHATLYWYRQILGQGPELLVQFQDESVVDDSQLPKDRFSAERLKGVDSTLKIQPAELGDSAMYLCASSYGHFSSYNEQFFGPGTRLTVL.

This chain links TRBV11-3 with TRBJ2-7; 8 nucleotides align to TRBD2. V gave up 3 bases and J gave up 7 bases; unmatched junction bases: 5. Germline V gene sequence: CDR1 SGHNT, CDR2 YENEEA. The CDR3 consists of 13 residues. This CDR3 reads CASSFGTRGEQYF. As DNA, the CDR3 is TGTGCCAGCAGCTTCGGGACTAGAGGGGAGCAGTACTTC. The full variable domain, rest sourced from reference TRBV11-3 and TRBJ2-7, is EAGVVQSPRYKIIEKKQPVAFWCNPISGHNTLYWYLQNLGQGPELLIRYENEEAVDDSQLPKDRFSAERLKGVDSTLKIQPAELGDSAVYLCASSFGTRGEQYFGPGTRLTVT.

This clone was found many times. This chain links TRBV28 with TRBJ1-6, with D uncertain. Germline V lookup: CDR1 MDHEN, CDR2 SYDVKM. Trimming removed 3 bases from V and 6 bases from J, with 9 bases in between. The CDR3 length is 14 residues. The CDR3 DNA reads TGTGCCAGCAGTTTTTCCGCGAGTAATTCACCCCTCCACTTT. It specifies CASSFSASNSPLHF.

The chain is built from TRBV21-1 and TRBJ2-5; the tabulated D call, TRBD2, remains unverified against the DNA. TRBV21-1 is given as a pseudogene. The CDR3 consists of 13 residues. The CDR3 region is CASSSGVQETQYF. Written as DNA, the CDR3 is TGTGCCAGCAGCAGCGGGGTCCAAGAGACCCAGTACTTC.

This clone has only one observation. This chain links TRBV2 with TRBJ2-1; 8 nucleotides agree with TRBD1. The CDR3 has 15 amino acids. Germline CDR1 reads SNHLY; CDR2 reads FYNNEI. V gave up 6 bases and J gave up 1 base; unmatched junction bases: 5. CDR3 in amino acids: CASRTNRGSYNEQFF. For the CDR3, the DNA is TGTGCCAGCAGGACCAACAGGGGGTCCTACAATGAGCAGTTCTTC.

This sequence joins TRBV10-3 and TRBJ2-2; 9 bases line up with TRBD1. The CDR3 runs 12 residues. Losses at the gene ends were 8 bases for V and 6 bases for J; bases not matched to a gene: 1. Germline V CDR1 and CDR2: ENHRY, SYGVKD. CDR3 coding DNA: TGTGCCATCGGACAGGGGTCCGGGGAGCTGTTTTTT. Its translation: CAIGQGSGELFF.

The chain links TRBV5-4 to TRBJ2-1; TRBD2 matches at 11 bases. Germline V gene data show CDR1 as SGHNT and CDR2 as YYREEE (reference sequence). V gave up 1 base and J gave up 5 bases; unmatched junction bases: 2. This CDR3 spans 15 amino acids. This CDR3 reads CASSLMTSGNNEQFF. The CDR3 DNA sequence: TGTGCCAGCAGCTTGATGACTAGCGGGAACAATGAGCAGTTCTTC.

The chain carries TRBV6-5 and TRBJ1-1; maybe TRBD1 (5 bases). Trimming cost V 0 bases and J 0 bases, with 8 bases left between them. This CDR3 is built from 15 residues. Germline CDR1 reads MNHEY; CDR2 reads SVGAGI. CDR3 sequence: CASSYSPGVNTEAFF. The CDR3 nucleotides read TGTGCCAGCAGTTACTCTCCGGGGGTGAACACTGAAGCTTTCTTT.

J is TRBJ2-7 and V is TRBV18; D might be TRBD2 (5 bases). V lost 4 bases to trimming and J lost 7 bases, with 23 bases between them. CDR1 and CDR2 from the germline V gene are KGHSH and LQKENI. The CDR3 length is 16 residues. CDR3 sequence reads: CASSRPLRDMQREQYF. The CDR3 DNA reads as TGTGCCAGCTCACGACCATTACGGGATATGCAAAGGGAGCAGTACTTC.

V is TRBV7-9 and J is TRBJ2-1; maybe TRBD2 (6 bases). The CDR3 is made up of 15 amino acids. The germline V gene has CDR1 SEHNR and CDR2 FQNEAQ (reference sequence). Trimming took off 5 bases at V and 6 bases at J, with 17 bases between the two ends. In nucleotides, the CDR3 is TGTGCCAGCAGCCCCGGAGTAGCGGTAGTCAATGAGCAGTTCTTC. Translating gives CASSPGVAVVNEQFF.

The chain couples TRBV25-1 to TRBJ1-6; tentatively, D is TRBD1 (5 bases). CDR3 size: 13 residues. Trimming removed 3 bases at V and 10 bases at J, with 10 bases between. The germline CDR1 and CDR2 sequences are MGHDK and SYGVNS. Here the CDR3 DNA reads TGTGCCAGCAGTGAGCAGGGTCGATCACCCCTCCACTTT. This codes for CASSEQGRSPLHF. The whole variable domain, remainder taken from reference TRBV25-1 and TRBJ1-6, is EADIYQTPRYLVIGTGKKITLECSQTMGHDKMYWYQQDPGMELHLIHYSYGVNSTEKGDLSSESTVSRIRTEHFPLTLESARPSHTSQYLCASSEQGRSPLHFGNGTRLTVT.

The chain couples TRBV24-1 to TRBJ2-2, with D possibly TRBD1 on 5 matching bases. CDR3 size: 14 residues. V dropped 5 bases and J dropped 0 bases, with 6 bases sitting between them. The V gene's germline CDR1 is KGHDR and CDR2 SFDVKD. DNA of the CDR3: TGTGCCACCAGTGGACAGCCGAACACCGGGGAGCTGTTTTTT. Protein product: CATSGQPNTGELFF.

The rearrangement links TRBV7-9 to TRBJ1-1; TRBD1 agrees at 8 bases. Germline V lookup: CDR1 SEHNR, CDR2 FQNEAQ (reference sequence). The CDR3 has 15 amino acids. Trimming took 5 bases from V and 4 from J; bases not matched to a gene: 9. Written as DNA, the CDR3 is TGTGCCAGCAGCCCCAGGACAGGGTACACCACTGAAGCTTTCTTT. This gives the protein CASSPRTGYTTEAFF.

The chain is built from TRBV5-6 and TRBJ2-2; D remains ambiguous. Trimming took off 2 bases at V and 0 bases at J, with 11 bases between the two ends. From germline, CDR1 is SGHDT and CDR2 YYEEEE. The CDR3 consists of 16 residues. The CDR3, as DNA: TGTGCCAGCAGCTTCTTTGGCAGCGCGAACACCGGGGAGCTGTTTTTT. It yields the protein CASSFFGSANTGELFF.

This sequence joins TRBV30 and TRBJ1-5; a weak D match, TRBD1 (6 bases). Germline CDR1 and CDR2: GTSNPN and SVGIG (reference sequence). The V end was cut by 0 bases, the J end by 0 bases, with 12 bases between. The CDR3 totals 16 residues. The CDR3 sequence is CAWSVKGRGSNQPQHF. DNA of the CDR3: TGTGCCTGGAGTGTAAAGGGCAGGGGTAGCAATCAGCCCCAGCATTTT.

This chain joins TRBV20-1 and TRBJ2-3; 7 nucleotides line up with TRBD2. J lost 0 bases, V lost 3 bases, and 0 bases had no gene match. The V gene's germline CDR1 is DFQATT and CDR2 SNEGSKA (reference sequence). The CDR3 length is 13 residues. The CDR3 spells CSASSGSTDTQYF. CDR3 DNA sequence: TGCAGTGCTAGTAGCGGGAGCACAGATACGCAGTATTTT.